This TCR beta chain was observed in a study of blood T cells in healthy people across ages. Between the trimmed V and J ends, which lost 4 bases and 0 bases, there was a span of 13 bases. Germline CDR1 is SGHRS and CDR2 is YFSETQ. The CDR3 length is 15 residues. The second PCR ran about 6 to 12 cycles with a sample-barcoded 5' primer and J-beta primers. MiXCR, applied by TCRdb to the 5' RACE reads, yields one record per CDR3 protein. The profile shows hundreds of thousands of distinct CDR3 sequences, 49% of them singletons. Sequenced sample: blood. The chain uses TRBV5-1 and TRBJ1-2; D is ambiguous. This receptor was obtained from an older woman in good health. The CDR3 reads CASSPGRDTNYGYTF. The CDR3 DNA sequence: TGCGCCAGCAGCCCTGGCCGGGATACTAACTATGGCTACACCTTC.